Listed here is a single T cell receptor beta chain. Its antigen is unidentified. The record originates from a study of T cell responses to AZD1222 COVID-19 vaccine. About the research overall: Second doses at about 4 or about 12 weeks were pooled.

The study, taken as a whole, reports: The peak T cell response came first, and repertoires were sampled only after it. Baseline seropositives among AZD1222 recipients totaled only 5 to 7. The span of vaccine-associated CD4 TCRs extended across spike, with dominance at 160-218 and 743-854.

TCRdb's table, derived via immunoSEQ multiplex PCR, lists solely in-frame clones and lacks some. Among some 120,000 clones listed, about 88% were seen once. The sequenced sample was peripheral blood, obtained on day 0 of AZD1222 vaccination. This TCR derives from an adult in good health.

The CDR3 coding sequence is TGCGCCAGCAGCACAGACAGGGGGGGAGAGACCCAGTACTTC. Translating it yields CASSTDRGGETQYF. V is TRBV5-1 and J is TRBJ2-5; 9 bases agree with TRBD1. CDR1 SGHRS and CDR2 YFSETQ come from the germline V gene. V shed 4 bases, J shed 4 bases, and the junction held 5 bases outside the gene matches. The CDR3 has 14 residues.